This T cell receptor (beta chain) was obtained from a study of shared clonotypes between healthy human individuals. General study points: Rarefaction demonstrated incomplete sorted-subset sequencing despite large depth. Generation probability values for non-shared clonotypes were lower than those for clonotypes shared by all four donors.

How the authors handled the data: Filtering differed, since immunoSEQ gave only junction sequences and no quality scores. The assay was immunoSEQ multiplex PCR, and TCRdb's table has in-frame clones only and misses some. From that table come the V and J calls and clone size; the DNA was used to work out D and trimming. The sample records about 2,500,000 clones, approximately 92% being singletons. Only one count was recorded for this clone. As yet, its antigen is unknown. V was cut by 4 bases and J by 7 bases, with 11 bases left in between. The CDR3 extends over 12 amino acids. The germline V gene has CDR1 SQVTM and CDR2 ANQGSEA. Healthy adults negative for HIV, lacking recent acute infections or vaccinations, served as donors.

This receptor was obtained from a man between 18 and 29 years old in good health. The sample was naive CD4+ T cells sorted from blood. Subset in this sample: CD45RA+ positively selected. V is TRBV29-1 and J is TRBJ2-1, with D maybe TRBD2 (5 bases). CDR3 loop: CSVGEGWNEQFF. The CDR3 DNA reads TGCAGCGTTGGTGAGGGATGGAATGAGCAGTTCTTC.